The present T cell receptor beta chain was sequenced within a study of cytomegalovirus exposure and HLA in healthy donors (dated by TCRdb to the late 2010s). Background for the entire study: An earlier analysis of 550 to 700 of the donors reported roughly 270 Gb of sequence data and some 120 million unique TCR beta sequences from about 180 million T cells. An early release that covered some 640 HLA-typed donors contained about 300 gigabases of sequencing data and about 84 million unique TCR sequences. The genetic ancestry cluster associated with self-reported Caucasian donors included 81% of the roughly 400 genotyped donors. The study was designed to test whether signatures of past pathogen exposure could be identified by cataloging public T cell receptors. Using immunosequencing, the study profiled T cell repertoires from 666 subjects and related those repertoires to cytomegalovirus serostatus. Along with the approximately 650-subject first cohort, a separate validation cohort of over a hundred different subjects was used. To predict cytomegalovirus infection status, the study combined high-throughput TCR immunosequencing, statistical association of individual TCRs with disease status, and machine learning. A later analysis re-analyzed previously published TCR beta repertoires from 500 to 700 donors and added high-resolution HLA genotyping to study TCR occurrence patterns. Rather than using new phenotypic data, the later analysis identified candidate immune exposures from TCR beta sequences and from how often those sequences occurred across donors. In an earlier analysis of around 540 of the donors, high-throughput TCR beta sequencing was used to judge whether each TCR beta V gene segment behaved as functional or pseudogenic. Alongside the repertoire data, information on donor age, sex, ethnicity and CMV serostatus was compiled. In a later genetic analysis, genome-wide SNP genotypes for about 65% of the roughly 700 donors were used, and that subset was treated as a discovery cohort. All discovery cohort repertoires had been generated on a single sequencing platform. HLA typing covered class I and class II loci at four-digit resolution. Typing coverage varied by locus: about 620-640 donors for A, B, C, DRB1 and DQB1; approximately 500 for DQA1; nearly 610 for DPA1; 400 to 480 for DPB1. Five DR-DQ haplotypes were handled as single units for association and clustering because linkage in the cohort was strong. Across 398 genotyped donors of the cohort, an average of approximately 220,000 unique TCR beta nucleotide sequences per donor were sequenced, and 15% to 20% of those sequences were non-productive. What the research found in general, with its limitations: While some public TCRs were present in many individuals, most TCR sequences turned up only very rarely across donors. In a later analysis, the rate of TCR association differed among HLA loci, with DRB1 alleles having the most associated TCRs and HLA-C alleles having the fewest. A later analysis found that HLA-associated TCR beta chains were more clonally expanded and had lower generation probabilities than equally common non-associated chains. Assigning TCR associations to individual alleles was difficult when HLA alleles, especially DR and DQ, strongly co-occurred. In a later analysis, most CMV-associated TCR beta chains were found to appear HLA-restricted, with HLA associations seemingly driven largely by CMV exposure. Specific HLA alleles were associated with 15,000 to 20,000 TCR beta sequences at a false discovery rate of 0.05 in a later analysis. A later analysis reported that several top co-occurrence clusters appeared linked to parvovirus B19, influenza, CMV and Epstein-Barr virus. Around 16 rarely observed V segments, including chromosome 9 orphons, were excluded from the earlier analysis of approximately 500 of the donors because counts were too low. In this cohort, only TCR beta chains were sequenced, and detectable features were limited by the absence of alpha or paired-chain data. CMV serostatus was the only immune exposure information available for the cohort. Because HLA typing was missing for some donors at each locus, association tests included only the typed subset. In an earlier analysis of roughly 500 of the donors, most TCR beta V segments appeared in productive rearrangements about 87% or about 30% of the time, broadly matching IMGT annotations. The authors suggested that the approach could potentially be generalized to other disease states and immunological phenotypes. Three of the identified cytomegalovirus-associated TCR beta chains were confirmed in vitro to be specific for cytomegalovirus antigens. In a later genetic analysis, fewer N-insertions in productive TCRs were reported among donors in an Asian-associated ancestry cluster than the approximately 710-donor mean. In both the original and validation cohorts, the classifier was reported to diagnose cytomegalovirus status with high specificity and sensitivity. Presence/absence analyses assumed roughly uniform sequencing depth across donors, an assumption that may not hold. Correlated functional status among segregating V segments might reflect linkage disequilibrium, but an unknown experimental factor could not be ruled out. A further reported finding was that TCR beta sequences accurately predicted the HLA-A and HLA-B alleles for most subjects in the first cohort. In the study, about 150 TCR beta chains were listed as associated with cytomegalovirus. In a later genetic analysis, a missense DCLRE1C variant was associated with V-gene and J-gene trimming of TCR beta chains, and the association was replicated in an independent cohort. A group of highly shared sequence variants was considered likely to be a technical artifact of the sequencing pipeline.

With respect to this clone: Its antigen is currently not known. Per-base qualities were not stored, and no clone one base away is much larger.

Libraries were prepared through the immunoSEQ multiplex PCR assay. For the multiplex PCR, a mixture combining 60 forward primers for TCR Vbeta segments and 13 reverse primers for TCR Jbeta segments was used. The CDR3 region of rearranged TCR beta genes was amplified from genomic DNA with a multiplex PCR assay. The amplified TCR beta libraries were sequenced on the Illumina HiSeq System as 87-base-pair reads. On the authors' methods: A later analysis tallied 75 million to 95 million unique TCR beta chains across the 666 repertoires, and approximately 12 million of those chains were shared by two or more donors. Raw reads were error-corrected and collapsed into unique sequences by a nearest-neighbor algorithm in which closely related sequences were merged to remove PCR and sequencing errors. Alignment of CDR3 sequences to IMGT reference sequences was used to assign V, D and J gene segments. For a sequence to be retained, at least a six-nucleotide match to both a V gene segment and a J gene segment was required. Rearrangements were classified as productive when the CDR3 lacked stop codons and remained in frame with V and J, and all other rearrangements were classified as non-productive. CDR3 was defined by IMGT convention, running from the second conserved V-encoded cysteine to the conserved J-encoded phenylalanine. Sequences without an unambiguous match to a single V gene segment were excluded from the earlier analysis of about 640 of the donors. An earlier analysis of a few hundred of the donors called V segments functional above 56.7% productive rearrangements and segregating when the between-donor standard deviation exceeded 5%. To diagnose cytomegalovirus status from the catalog of TCR beta chain sequences, a statistical classification framework was built. A later analysis assigned V and J genes by comparing TCR nucleotide sequences with IMGT/GENE-DB human TR gene sequences. The TCRdist pipeline was used in a later analysis to assign CDR3 sequences and most-parsimonious VDJ recombination scenarios. In a later analysis, each TCR beta chain was defined by its CDR3 amino acid sequence together with its V-gene family, and reads lacking a unique V-gene family were excluded. As a way to deal with suspected cross-contamination and a sequencing artifact, a later analysis dropped 450 to 600 nucleotide sequences that were highly shared and had low generation probability. For each public chain, a later analysis derived a clonal expansion index from normalized ranks of inferred template counts within each repertoire. Generation probabilities in a later analysis came from a VDJ recombination model fitted to out-of-frame rearrangements, and those results were checked against IGoR. Hypergeometric tests were used in a later analysis to score TCR-TCR, TCR-HLA and TCR-CMV co-occurrence, with a repertoire-size bias correction applied to the TCR pairs. In a later analysis, false discovery rates were estimated by permuting HLA or CMV assignments 20 times. In a later analysis, co-occurring TCRs were grouped using DBSCAN, with TCRdist sequence similarity added in when clustering inside HLA-allele-positive subsets. Repertoires with fewer than 30,000 or more than 120,000 public chains were left out of co-occurrence clustering, as were five repertoires with anomalous nucleotide sharing. In TCRdb, the immuneACCESS table is reduced to in-frame sequences with V and J assigned. These tables do not hold every clone; where another copy was compared, an unresolved V gene accounts for under half, and the others remain unexplained. That table furnishes V, J and clone size, whereas the DNA furnished D and trimming. For this sample there are 150,000 to 250,000 clones; 82% appear just once. The ten largest clonotypes hold roughly 0.1% of the sample.

In total, 666 healthy bone marrow donors made up the cohort. All cohort members were sampled while nominally healthy, although unrecorded immune exposures were likely present. The donor tested CMV seronegative, placing the donor among the approximately 360 seronegative members of the cohort. A peripheral blood sample was collected from each donor, and TCR beta sequencing was performed on peripheral blood mononuclear cells. Genomic DNA extraction from the blood cell samples was performed with the Qiagen DNeasy Blood Extraction Kit. This TCR came from a boy under 10 years old in good health and CMV-seronegative. The sequencing sample was made of PBMCs.

The DNA reads as follows: TGTGCTAGTGGTCCGGGACAGGGGCCAAATACGCAGTATTTT. This codes for CASGPGQGPNTQYF. The V and J genes are TRBV12-5 and TRBJ2-3; the central 10 bases match TRBD1. From a lookup of the germline V gene, CDR1 and CDR2 are LGHNT and FRNRAP. The CDR3 measures 14 amino acids from cysteine to phenylalanine. Only CDR3 DNA is held: 42 bases, read in frame from base 1. Clipping removes 5 bases from V and 7 bases from J, with 6 as the unmatched junction base count.